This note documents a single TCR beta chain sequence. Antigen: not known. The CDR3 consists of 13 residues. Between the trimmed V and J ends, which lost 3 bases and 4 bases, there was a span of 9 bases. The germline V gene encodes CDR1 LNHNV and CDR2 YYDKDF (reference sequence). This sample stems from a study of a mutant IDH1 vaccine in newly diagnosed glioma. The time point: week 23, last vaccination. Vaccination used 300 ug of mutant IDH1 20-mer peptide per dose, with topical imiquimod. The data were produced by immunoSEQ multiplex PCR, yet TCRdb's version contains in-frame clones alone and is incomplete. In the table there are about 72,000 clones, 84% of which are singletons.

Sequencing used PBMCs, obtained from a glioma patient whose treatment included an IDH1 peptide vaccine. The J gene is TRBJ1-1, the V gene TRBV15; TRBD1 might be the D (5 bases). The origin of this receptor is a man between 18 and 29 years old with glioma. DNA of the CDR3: TGTGCCACCAGCAGGAGTGGGGGCACTGAAGCTTTCTTT. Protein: CATSRSGGTEAFF.